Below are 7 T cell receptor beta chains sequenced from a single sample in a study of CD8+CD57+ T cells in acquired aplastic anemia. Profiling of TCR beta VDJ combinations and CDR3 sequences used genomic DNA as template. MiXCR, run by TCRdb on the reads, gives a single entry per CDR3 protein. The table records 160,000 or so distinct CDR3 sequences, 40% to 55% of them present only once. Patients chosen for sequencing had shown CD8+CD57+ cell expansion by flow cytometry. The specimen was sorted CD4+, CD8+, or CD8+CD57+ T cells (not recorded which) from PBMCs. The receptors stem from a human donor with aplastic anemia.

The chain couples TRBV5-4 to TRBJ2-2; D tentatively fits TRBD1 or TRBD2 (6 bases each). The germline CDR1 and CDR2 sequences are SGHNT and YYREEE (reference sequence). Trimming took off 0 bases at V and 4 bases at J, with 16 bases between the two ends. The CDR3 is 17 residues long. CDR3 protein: CASSLAFGGAGTGELFF. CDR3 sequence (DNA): TGTGCCAGCAGCTTGGCTTTCGGGGGCGCGGGCACCGGGGAGCTGTTTTTT.

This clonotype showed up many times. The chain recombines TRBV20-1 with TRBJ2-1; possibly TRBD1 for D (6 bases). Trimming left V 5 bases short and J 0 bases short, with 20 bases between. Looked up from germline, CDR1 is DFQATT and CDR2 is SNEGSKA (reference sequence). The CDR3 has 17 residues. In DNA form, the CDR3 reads TGCAGTGCTCGGGACAATACGGGATTGAGCTCCTACAATGAGCAGTTCTTC. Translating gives CSARDNTGLSSYNEQFF.

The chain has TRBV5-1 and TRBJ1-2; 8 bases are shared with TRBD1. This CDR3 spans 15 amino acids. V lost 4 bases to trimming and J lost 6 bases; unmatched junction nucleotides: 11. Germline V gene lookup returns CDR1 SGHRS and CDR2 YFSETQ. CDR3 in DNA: TGCGCCAGCAGCGCTATACAGGGGGAGAGGAATGGCTACACCTTC. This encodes CASSAIQGERNGYTF. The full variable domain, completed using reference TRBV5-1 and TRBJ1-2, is KAGVTQTPRYLIKTRGQQVTLSCSPISGHRSVSWYQQTPGQGLQFLFEYFSETQRNKGNFPGRFSGRQFSNSRSEMNVSTLELGDSALYLCASSAIQGERNGYTFGSGTRLTVV.

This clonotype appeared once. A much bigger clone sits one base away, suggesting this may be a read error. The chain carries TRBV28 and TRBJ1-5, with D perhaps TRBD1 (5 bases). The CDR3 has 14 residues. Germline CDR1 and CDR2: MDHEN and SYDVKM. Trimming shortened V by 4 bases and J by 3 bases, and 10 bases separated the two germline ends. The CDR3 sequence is CASSSTVINQPQHF. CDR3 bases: TGTGCCAGCAGTTCGACAGTTATCAATCAGCCCCAGCATTTT. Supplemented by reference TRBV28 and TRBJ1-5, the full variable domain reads DVKVTQSSRYLVKRTGEKVFLECVQDMDHENMFWYRQDPGLGLRLIYFSYDVKMKEKGDIPEGYSVSREKKERFSLILESASTNQTSMYLCASSSTVINQPQHFGDGTRLSIL.

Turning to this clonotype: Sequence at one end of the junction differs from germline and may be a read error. The CDR3 loop is CASSFSRNNEQFF. The CDR3 DNA reads as TGTGCTAGCAGCTTCTCTAGGAACAATGAGCAGTTCTTC. The chain carries TRBV7-8 and TRBJ2-1; the D is unclear. This CDR3 has 13 amino acids. Germline V gene data show CDR1 as SGHVS and CDR2 as FQNEAQ.

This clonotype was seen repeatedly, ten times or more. The chain's CDR3 is CASSEGRGPNYGYTF. CDR3 coding DNA: TGTGCCAGCAGTGAAGGGAGGGGACCAAACTATGGCTACACCTTC. The V and J genes are TRBV6-1 and TRBJ1-2; D is perhaps TRBD1 (5 bases). Germline V gene data show CDR1 as MNHNS and CDR2 as SASEGT. Trimming took off 1 base at V and 2 bases at J, with 11 bases between the two ends. The CDR3 runs 15 residues.

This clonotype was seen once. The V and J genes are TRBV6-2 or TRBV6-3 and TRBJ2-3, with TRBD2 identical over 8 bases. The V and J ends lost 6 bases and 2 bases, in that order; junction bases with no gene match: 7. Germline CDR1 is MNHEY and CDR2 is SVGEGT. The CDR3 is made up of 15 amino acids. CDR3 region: CASRLSGSHTDTQYF. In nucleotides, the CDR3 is TGTGCCAGCAGATTAAGCGGGAGTCACACAGATACGCAGTATTTT.